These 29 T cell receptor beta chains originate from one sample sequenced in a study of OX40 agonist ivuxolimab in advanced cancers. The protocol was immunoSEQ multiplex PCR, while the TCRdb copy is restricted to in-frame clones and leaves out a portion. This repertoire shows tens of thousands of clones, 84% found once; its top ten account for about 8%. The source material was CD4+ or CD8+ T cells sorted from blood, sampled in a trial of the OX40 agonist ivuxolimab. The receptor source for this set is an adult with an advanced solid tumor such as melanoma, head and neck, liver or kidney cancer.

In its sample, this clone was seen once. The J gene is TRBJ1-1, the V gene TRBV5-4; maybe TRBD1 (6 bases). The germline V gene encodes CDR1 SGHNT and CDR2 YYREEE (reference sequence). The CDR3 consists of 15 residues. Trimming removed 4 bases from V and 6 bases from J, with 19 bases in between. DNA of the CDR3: TGTGCCAGCAGCAACCCACAGGGATGGATCGCTGAAGCTTTCTTT. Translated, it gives CASSNPQGWIAEAFF.

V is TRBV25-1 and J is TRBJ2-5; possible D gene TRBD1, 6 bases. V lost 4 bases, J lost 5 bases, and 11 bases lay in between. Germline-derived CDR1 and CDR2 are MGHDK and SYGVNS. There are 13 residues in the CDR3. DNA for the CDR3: TGTGCCAGCAGTGCCAGGGGACGGGAGACCCAGTACTTC. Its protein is CASSARGRETQYF.

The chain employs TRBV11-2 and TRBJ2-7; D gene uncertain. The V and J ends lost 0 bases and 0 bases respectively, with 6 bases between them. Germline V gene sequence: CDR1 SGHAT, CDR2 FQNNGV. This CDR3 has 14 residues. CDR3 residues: CASSLDIFSYEQYF. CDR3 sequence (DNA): TGTGCCAGCAGCTTAGACATCTTCTCCTACGAGCAGTACTTC.

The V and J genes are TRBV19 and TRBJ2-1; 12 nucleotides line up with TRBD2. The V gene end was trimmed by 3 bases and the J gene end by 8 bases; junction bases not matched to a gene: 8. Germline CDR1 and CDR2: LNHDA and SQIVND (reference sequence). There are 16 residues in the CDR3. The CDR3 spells CASSMSLAGGKHEQFF. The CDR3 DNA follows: TGTGCCAGTAGTATGTCACTAGCGGGAGGAAAACATGAGCAGTTCTTC.

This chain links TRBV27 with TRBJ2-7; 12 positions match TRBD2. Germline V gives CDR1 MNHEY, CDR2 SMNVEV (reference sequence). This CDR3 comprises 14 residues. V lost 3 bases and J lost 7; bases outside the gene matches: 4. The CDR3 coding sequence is TGTGCCAGCAGTTTGGGACTAGCGGGCGGAGAGCAGTACTTC. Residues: CASSLGLAGGEQYF.

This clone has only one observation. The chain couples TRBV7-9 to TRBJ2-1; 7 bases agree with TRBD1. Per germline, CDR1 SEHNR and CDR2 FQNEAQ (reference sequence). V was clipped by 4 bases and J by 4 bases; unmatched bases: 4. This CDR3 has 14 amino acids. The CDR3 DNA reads TGTGCCAGCAGCTCGACGACAGGGTACAATGAGCAGTTCTTC. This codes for CASSSTTGYNEQFF.

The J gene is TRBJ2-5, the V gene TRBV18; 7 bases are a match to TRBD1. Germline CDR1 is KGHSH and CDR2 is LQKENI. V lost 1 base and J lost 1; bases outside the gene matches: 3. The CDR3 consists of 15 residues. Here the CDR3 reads CASSPRQGIQETQYF. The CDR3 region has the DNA TGTGCCAGCTCACCACGACAGGGAATCCAAGAGACCCAGTACTTC.

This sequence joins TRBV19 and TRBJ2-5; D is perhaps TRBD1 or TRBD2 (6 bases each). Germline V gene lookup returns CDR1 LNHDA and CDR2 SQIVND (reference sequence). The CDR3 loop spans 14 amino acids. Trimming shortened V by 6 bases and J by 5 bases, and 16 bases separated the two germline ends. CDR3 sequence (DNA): TGTGCCAGTAGCATACAGGGAGGTACGGAGACCCAGTACTTC. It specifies CASSIQGGTETQYF.

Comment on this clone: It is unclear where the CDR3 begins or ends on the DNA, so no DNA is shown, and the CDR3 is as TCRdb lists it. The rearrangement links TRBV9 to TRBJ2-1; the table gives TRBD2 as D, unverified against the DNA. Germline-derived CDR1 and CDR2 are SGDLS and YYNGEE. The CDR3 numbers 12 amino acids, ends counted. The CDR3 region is CASSVAYGTRVF.

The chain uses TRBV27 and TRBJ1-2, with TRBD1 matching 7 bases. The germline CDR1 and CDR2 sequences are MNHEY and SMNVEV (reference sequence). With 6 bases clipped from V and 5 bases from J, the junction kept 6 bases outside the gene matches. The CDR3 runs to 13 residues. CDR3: CASSRQGTYGYTF. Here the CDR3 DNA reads TGTGCCAGCAGCCGACAGGGTACTTATGGCTACACCTTC.

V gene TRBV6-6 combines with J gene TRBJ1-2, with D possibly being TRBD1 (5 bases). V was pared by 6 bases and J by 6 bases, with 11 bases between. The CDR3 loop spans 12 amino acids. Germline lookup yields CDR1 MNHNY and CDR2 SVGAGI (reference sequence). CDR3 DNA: TGTGCCAGCAGCTCCAAGGACAATGGCTACACCTTC. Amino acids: CASSSKDNGYTF.

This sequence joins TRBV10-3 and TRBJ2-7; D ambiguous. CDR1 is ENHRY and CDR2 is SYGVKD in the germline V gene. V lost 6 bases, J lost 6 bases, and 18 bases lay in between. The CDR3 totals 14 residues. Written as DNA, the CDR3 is TGTGCCATCAGGGTACCGGGCCTGGAAGCCGAGCAGTACTTC. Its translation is CAIRVPGLEAEQYF.

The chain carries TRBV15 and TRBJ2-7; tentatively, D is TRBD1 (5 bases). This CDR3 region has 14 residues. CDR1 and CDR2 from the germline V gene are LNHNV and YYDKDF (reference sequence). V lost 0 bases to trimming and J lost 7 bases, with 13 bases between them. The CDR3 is CATSRELQAIEQYF. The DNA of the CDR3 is TGTGCCACCAGCAGAGAGTTACAGGCTATTGAGCAGTACTTC.

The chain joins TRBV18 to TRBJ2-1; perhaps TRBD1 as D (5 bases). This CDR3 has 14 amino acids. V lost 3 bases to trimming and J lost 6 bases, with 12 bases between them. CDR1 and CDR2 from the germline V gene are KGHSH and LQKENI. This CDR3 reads CASSPRQGTNEQFF. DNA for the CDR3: TGTGCCAGCTCACCCCGGCAGGGAACCAATGAGCAGTTCTTC. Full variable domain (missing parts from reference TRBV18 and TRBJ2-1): NAGVMQNPRHLVRRRGQEARLRCSPMKGHSHVYWYRQLPEEGLKFMVYLQKENIIDESGMPKERFSAEFPKEGPSILRIQQVVRGDSAAYFCASSPRQGTNEQFFGPGTRLTVL.

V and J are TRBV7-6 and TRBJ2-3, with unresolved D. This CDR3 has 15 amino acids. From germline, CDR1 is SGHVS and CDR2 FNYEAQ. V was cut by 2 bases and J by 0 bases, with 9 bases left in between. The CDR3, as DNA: TGTGCCAGCAGCTTAAATGGCGGTAGCACAGATACGCAGTATTTT. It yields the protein CASSLNGGSTDTQYF.

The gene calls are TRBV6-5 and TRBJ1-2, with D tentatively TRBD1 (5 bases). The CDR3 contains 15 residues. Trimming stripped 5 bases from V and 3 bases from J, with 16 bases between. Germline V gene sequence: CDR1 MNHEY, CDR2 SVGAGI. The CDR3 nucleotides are TGTGCCAGCAGTCCCGGGTGGGGGAAGGACTATGGCTACACCTTC. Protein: CASSPGWGKDYGYTF.

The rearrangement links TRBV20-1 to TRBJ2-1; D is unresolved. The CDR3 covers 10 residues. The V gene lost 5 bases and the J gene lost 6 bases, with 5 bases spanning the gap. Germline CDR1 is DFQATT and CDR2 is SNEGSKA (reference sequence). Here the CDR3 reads CSALGNEQFF. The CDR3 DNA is TGCAGTGCTTTAGGCAATGAGCAGTTCTTC.

CDR3 in amino acids: CASSPGTANTEAFF. The CDR3 coding sequence is TGTGCCAGCAGTCCCGGGACGGCGAACACTGAAGCTTTCTTT. The chain carries TRBV6-5 and TRBJ1-1; possible D gene TRBD1, 5 bases. Germline V gene sequence: CDR1 MNHEY, CDR2 SVGAGI. The CDR3 consists of 14 residues. V was cut by 5 bases and J by 1 base, with 11 bases left in between.

The CDR3 bases are TGTGCCAGCAGTGACGGTGGCGGGGAGCTTGTCTATGGCTACACCTTC. Translated, it gives CASSDGGGELVYGYTF. V gene TRBV25-1 combines with J gene TRBJ1-2; D unresolved. CDR1 and CDR2 (germline): MGHDK, SYGVNS. V dropped 3 bases and J dropped 4 bases, with 18 bases sitting between them. The CDR3 is made up of 16 amino acids.

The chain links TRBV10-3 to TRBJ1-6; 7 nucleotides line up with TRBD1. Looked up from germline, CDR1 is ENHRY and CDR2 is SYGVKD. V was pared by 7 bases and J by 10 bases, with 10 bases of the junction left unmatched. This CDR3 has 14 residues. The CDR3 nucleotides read TGTGCCATCACCGCGGGGGACAGCGCATCACCCCTCCACTTT. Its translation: CAITAGDSASPLHF.

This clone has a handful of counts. CDR3 in DNA: TGTGCCAGCAGTCCGGATATAACAGGGAACCCCTATGGCTACACCTTC. As protein: CASSPDITGNPYGYTF. The J gene is TRBJ1-2, the V gene TRBV27; maybe TRBD1 (6 bases). In germline, CDR1 is MNHEY, CDR2 SMNVEV (reference sequence). Trimming left V 5 bases short and J 4 bases short, with 20 bases between. The CDR3 length is 16 residues.

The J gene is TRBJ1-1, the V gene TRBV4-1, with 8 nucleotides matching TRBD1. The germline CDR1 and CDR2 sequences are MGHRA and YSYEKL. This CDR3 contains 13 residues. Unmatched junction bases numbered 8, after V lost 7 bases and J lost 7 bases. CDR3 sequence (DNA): TGCGCCAGCACGGACAGGGTCGGCAGTGAAGCTTTCTTT. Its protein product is CASTDRVGSEAFF.

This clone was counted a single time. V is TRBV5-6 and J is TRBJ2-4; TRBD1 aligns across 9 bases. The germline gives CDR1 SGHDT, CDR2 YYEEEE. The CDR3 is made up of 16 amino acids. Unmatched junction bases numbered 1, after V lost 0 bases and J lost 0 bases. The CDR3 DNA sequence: TGTGCCAGCAGCTTGGGGACAGGGGCAGCCAAAAACATTCAGTACTTC. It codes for CASSLGTGAAKNIQYF. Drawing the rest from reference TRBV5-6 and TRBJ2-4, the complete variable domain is DAGVTQSPTHLIKTRGQQVTLRCSPKSGHDTVSWYQQALGQGPQFIFQYYEEEERQRGNFPDRFSGHQFPNYSSELNVNALLLGDSALYLCASSLGTGAAKNIQYFGAGTRLSVL.

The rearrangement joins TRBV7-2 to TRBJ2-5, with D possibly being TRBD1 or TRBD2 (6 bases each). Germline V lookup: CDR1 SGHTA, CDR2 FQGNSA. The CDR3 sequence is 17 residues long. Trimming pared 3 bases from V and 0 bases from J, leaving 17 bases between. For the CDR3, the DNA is TGTGCCAGCAGCTTGGGACGGGGGCCGGCGTACCAAGAGACCCAGTACTTC. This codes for CASSLGRGPAYQETQYF.

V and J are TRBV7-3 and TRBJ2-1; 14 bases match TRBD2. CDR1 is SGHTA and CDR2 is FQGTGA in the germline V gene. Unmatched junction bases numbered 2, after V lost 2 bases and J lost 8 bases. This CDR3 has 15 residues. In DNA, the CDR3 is TGTGCCAGCAGCTTAGGACTAGCGGGAGGCTATGAGCAGTTCTTC. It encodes CASSLGLAGGYEQFF.

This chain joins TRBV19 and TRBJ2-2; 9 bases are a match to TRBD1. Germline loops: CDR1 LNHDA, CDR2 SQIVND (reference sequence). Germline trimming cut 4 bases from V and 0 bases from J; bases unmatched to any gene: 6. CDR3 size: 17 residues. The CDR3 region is CASSTLQGAANTGELFF. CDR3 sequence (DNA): TGTGCCAGTAGTACCCTACAGGGGGCTGCGAACACCGGGGAGCTGTTTTTT.

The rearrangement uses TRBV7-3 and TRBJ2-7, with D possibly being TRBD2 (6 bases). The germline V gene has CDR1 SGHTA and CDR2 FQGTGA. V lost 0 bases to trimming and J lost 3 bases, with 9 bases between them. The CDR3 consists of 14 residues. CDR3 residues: CASSLTGGVYEQYF. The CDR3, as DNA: TGTGCCAGCAGCTTAACGGGAGGTGTCTACGAGCAGTACTTC.

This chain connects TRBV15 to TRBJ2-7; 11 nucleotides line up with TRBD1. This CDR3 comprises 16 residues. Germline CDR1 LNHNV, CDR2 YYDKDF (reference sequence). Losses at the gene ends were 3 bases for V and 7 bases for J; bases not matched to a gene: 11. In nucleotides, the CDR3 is TGTGCCACCAGCAGGCTTCCGGGACAGGGGGTCCAAGAGCAGTACTTC. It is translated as CATSRLPGQGVQEQYF.

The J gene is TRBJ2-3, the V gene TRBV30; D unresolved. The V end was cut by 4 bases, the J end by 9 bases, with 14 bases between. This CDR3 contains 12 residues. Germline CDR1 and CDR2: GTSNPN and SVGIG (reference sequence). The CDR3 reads CAWTQAQITQYF. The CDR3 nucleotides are TGTGCCTGGACTCAGGCACAGATAACGCAGTATTTT.